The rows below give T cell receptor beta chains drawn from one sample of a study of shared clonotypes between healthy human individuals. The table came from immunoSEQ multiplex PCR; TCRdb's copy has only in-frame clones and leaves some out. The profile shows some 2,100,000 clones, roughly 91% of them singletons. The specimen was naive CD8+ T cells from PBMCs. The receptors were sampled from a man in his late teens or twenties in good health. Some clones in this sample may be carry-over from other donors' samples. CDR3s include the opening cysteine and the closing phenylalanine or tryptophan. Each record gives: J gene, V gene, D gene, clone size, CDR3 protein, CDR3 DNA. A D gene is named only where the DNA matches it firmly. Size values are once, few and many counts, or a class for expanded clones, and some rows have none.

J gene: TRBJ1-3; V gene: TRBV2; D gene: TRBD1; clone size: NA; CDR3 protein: CARDRTNSGNTIYF; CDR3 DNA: TGTGCCAGGGACAGGACAAACTCTGGAAACACCATATATTTT
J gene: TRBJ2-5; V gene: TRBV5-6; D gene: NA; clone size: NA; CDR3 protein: CASSLSIMLGIQETQYF; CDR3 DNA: TGTGCCAGCAGCTTGAGTATTATGTTGGGGATTCAAGAGACCCAGTACTTC
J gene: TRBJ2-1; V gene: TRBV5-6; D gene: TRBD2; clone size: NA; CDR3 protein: CASSFGTSGFEQFF; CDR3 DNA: TGTGCCAGCAGCTTTGGGACTAGCGGTTTTGAGCAGTTCTTC
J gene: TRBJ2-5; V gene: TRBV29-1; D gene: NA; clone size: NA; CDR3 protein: CSVEDSWDPVRETQYF; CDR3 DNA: TGCAGCGTTGAAGATAGCTGGGACCCGGTAAGGGAGACCCAGTACTTC
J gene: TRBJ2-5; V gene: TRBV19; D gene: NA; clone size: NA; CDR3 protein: CATGQETQYF; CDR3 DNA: TGCGCGACCGGCCAAGAGACCCAGTACTTC
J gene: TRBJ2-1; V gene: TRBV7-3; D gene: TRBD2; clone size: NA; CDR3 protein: CASSPLAGGPRNEQFF; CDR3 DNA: TGTGCCAGCAGCCCCCTAGCGGGAGGGCCTCGGAATGAGCAGTTCTTC
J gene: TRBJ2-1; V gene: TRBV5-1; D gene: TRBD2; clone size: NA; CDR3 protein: CASSPTLGAGAYNEQFF; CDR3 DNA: TGCGCCAGCAGCCCGACCCTGGGAGCGGGAGCCTACAATGAGCAGTTCTTC
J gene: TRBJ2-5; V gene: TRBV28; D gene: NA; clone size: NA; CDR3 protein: CASTTRDVKGPQYF; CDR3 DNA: TGTGCCAGCACCACCCGAGACGTTAAGGGGCCCCAGTACTTC
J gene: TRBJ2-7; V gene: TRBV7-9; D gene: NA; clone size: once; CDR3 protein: CASGSGPFYEQYF; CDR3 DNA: TGTGCCAGCGGTTCCGGGCCGTTCTACGAGCAGTACTTC
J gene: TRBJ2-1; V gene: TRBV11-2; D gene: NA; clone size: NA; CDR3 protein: CASSSILQSYNEQFF; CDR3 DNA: TGTGCCAGCAGCTCTATCCTGCAGTCCTACAATGAGCAGTTCTTC
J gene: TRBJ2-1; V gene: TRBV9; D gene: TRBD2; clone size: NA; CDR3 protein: CASSAPHVDSGSIDEQFF; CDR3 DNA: TGTGCCAGCAGCGCCCCCCACGTAGATAGCGGGAGTATCGATGAGCAGTTCTTC
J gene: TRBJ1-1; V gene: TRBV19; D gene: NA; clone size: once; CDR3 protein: CASSMGVSMNTEAFF; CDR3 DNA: TGTGCCAGTAGTATGGGTGTCAGCATGAACACTGAAGCTTTCTTT
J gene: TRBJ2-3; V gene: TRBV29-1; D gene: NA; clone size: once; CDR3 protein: CSADRDTQYF; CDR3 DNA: TGCAGCGCCGACAGAGATACGCAGTATTTT
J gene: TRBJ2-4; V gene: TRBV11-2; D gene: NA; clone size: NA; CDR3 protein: CASSLARLEVGNIQYF; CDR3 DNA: TGTGCCAGCAGCTTAGCAAGACTGGAGGTAGGGAACATTCAGTACTTC
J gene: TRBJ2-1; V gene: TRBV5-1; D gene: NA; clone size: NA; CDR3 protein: CASSLEGPRLGLNEQFF; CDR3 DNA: TGCGCCAGCAGCTTGGAGGGTCCCCGACTGGGTTTGAATGAGCAGTTCTTC
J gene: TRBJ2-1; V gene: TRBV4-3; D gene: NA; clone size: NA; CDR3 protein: CASSQDPSGRQGEQFF; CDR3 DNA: TGCGCCAGCAGCCAAGATCCCAGCGGCCGTCAGGGTGAGCAGTTCTTC
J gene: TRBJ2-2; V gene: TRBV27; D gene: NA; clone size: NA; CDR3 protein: CASSLLAGELFF; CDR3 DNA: TGTGCCAGCAGTCTCCTCGCCGGGGAGCTGTTTTTT
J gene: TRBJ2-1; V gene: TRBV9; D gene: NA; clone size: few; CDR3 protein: CASREGDRDNEQFF; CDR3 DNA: TGTGCCAGCAGGGAGGGGGACAGAGACAATGAGCAGTTCTTC
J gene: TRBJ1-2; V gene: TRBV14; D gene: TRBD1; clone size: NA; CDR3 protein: CASSPRDSESHYPYGYTF; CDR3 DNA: TGTGCCAGCAGCCCCCGGGACAGCGAATCCCACTACCCTTATGGCTACACCTTC
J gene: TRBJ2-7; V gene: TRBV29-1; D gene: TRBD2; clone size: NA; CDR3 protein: CSAEEREGLNYEQYF; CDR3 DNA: TGCAGCGCCGAGGAGCGGGAGGGCCTTAACTACGAGCAGTACTTC
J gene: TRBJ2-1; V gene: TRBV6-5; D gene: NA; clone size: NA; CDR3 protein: CASSYIRSSYNEQFF; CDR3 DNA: TGTGCCAGCAGTTACATTAGGAGCTCCTACAATGAGCAGTTCTTC
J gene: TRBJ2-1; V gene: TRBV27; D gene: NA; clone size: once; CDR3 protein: CASSLWGNEQFF; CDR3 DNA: TGTGCCAGCAGTCTCTGGGGGAATGAGCAGTTCTTC
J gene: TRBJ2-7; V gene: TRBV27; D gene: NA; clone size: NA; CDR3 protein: CASSLSSPPTFGQYF; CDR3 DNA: TGTGCCAGCAGTTTATCGTCTCCTCCGACGTTCGGGCAGTACTTC
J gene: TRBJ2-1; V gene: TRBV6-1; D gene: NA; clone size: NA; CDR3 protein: CASTREVYDNEQFF; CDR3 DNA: TGTGCCAGTACCAGGGAGGTCTATGACAATGAGCAGTTCTTC
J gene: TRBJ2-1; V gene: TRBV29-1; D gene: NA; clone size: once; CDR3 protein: CSVYFDRKTEQFF; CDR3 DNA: TGCAGCGTATACTTCGACAGGAAGACTGAGCAGTTCTTC
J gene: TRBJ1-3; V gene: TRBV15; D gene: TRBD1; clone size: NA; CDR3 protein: CATSRPGGRGREGSGNTIYF; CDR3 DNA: TGTGCCACCAGCAGACCCGGGGGCAGGGGGCGCGAAGGCTCTGGAAACACCATATATTTT